Detailed here is one T cell receptor (beta chain). Its antigen is currently not known. Base qualities are not recorded, but no much larger clone differs from it by a single base. This entry belongs to a study of CD8+CD57+ T cells in acquired aplastic anemia (dated by TCRdb to 2017 to 2018). For the wider study: A mean of approximately 3 ug of DNA, ranging from roughly 0.18 to 30 ug, was extracted from sorted CD4+ and CD8+ cells. Mean read counts for healthy donor samples were about 10 million for CD4+ cells and roughly 12 million for CD8+ cells.

TCR repertoires of sorted CD4+ and CD8+ blood T cells from severe aplastic anemia patients and healthy subjects were deep-sequenced in the study. Ficoll-Paque density gradient centrifugation was used to isolate peripheral blood mononuclear cells. Before DNA was extracted, CD4+ and CD8+ T cells were sorted using either FACS or magnetic beads. General findings and caveats noted by the study authors: Around 27 CD8+ CDR3 sequences were found in both patients and controls but appeared to be highly expressed in patients and within the immunodominant clones of the patients. Between patients and healthy controls, no significant difference in CD8+ Simpson's diversity was found (P=0.060).

Genomic DNA served as template for TCR beta VDJ combination and CDR3 sequence profiling. An Illumina HiSeq 2000 was the platform used for TCR repertoire sequencing. Regarding the original processing steps: TRBV/TRBJ rearrangement plots, CDR3 size and DJ length profiles, and Simpson's diversity index were used to assess repertoires. The most abundant DNA sequence in the deep sequencing data was taken as the immunodominant clone. CDR3 amino acid sequences were checked for sharing across subjects and were also compared against the VDJdb database and published repertoires. TCRdb reworked the public reads: Q25 trimming with fastp, MiXCR clone assembly, productive beta chains retained. A single entry per CDR3 protein holds the most common genes and DNA from its merged rows. For this entry, the V and J calls and clone size follow TCRdb and not the study's own pipeline. In all, the sample holds about 62,000 distinct CDR3 sequences, and over 45% of those were seen once. Around 2.3% of the sample is held by the ten biggest clonotypes.

Trimming costs V 6 bases and J 7 bases, and their ends lie 15 bases apart. The CDR1 and CDR2 encoded by the germline V gene are SNHLY and FYNNEI. The CDR3 holds 13 amino acids from the cysteine to the phenylalanine. This entry keeps only the CDR3 DNA: 39 bases, framed from base 1. The receptor was derived from a human donor in good health, serving as a control. The sample was sorted CD4+, CD8+, or CD8+CD57+ T cells (not recorded which) from PBMCs. The sequence links TRBV2 to TRBJ1-1; matching of 5 bases hints at TRBD1 as the D gene. At the DNA level, the sequence is TGTGCCAGCAGCAACGGGGGATCCGATGAAGCTTTCTTT. It encodes CASSNGGSDEAFF.